The 7 T cell receptor beta chains given below trace back to one sample, sequenced in a study of shared clonotypes between healthy human individuals. Measured with immunoSEQ multiplex PCR; TCRdb has only the in-frame clones, and not every one. In the table there are about 2.1 million clones, approximately 94% of which are singletons. The naive CD8 subset, CD45RO-negative cells positively selected for CCR7, excluded terminally differentiated effector memory CD45RA+ cells. The sample taken for sequencing was naive CD8+ T cells from PBMCs. These receptors were collected from a man younger than 35 in good health. Some clones in this sample may be carry-over from other donors' samples.

The J gene is TRBJ1-1, the V gene TRBV29-1; D is ambiguous. Germline V gene lookup returns CDR1 SQVTM and CDR2 ANQGSEA. This CDR3 has 12 amino acids. Trimming removed 7 bases at V and 1 base at J, with 10 bases between. CDR3 in amino acids: CSGLSGNTEAFF. The CDR3 bases are TGCAGCGGGTTATCGGGGAACACTGAAGCTTTCTTT.

The chain is built from TRBV6-1 and TRBJ1-1; D ambiguous. There are 14 residues in the CDR3. Germline-derived CDR1 and CDR2 are MNHNS and SASEGT. V shed 2 bases and J shed 1 base, with 8 bases lying between them. The CDR3 nucleotides read TGTGCCAGCAGTGAAAGGCGGAAGAACACTGAAGCTTTCTTT. Protein: CASSERRKNTEAFF.

The V gene is TRBV7-2, the J gene TRBJ1-5; 7 bases align to TRBD1. Trimming at V came to 4 bases and at J to 4 bases, leaving 10 bases not matched to a gene. The CDR3 consists of 16 residues. Per germline, CDR1 SGHTA and CDR2 FQGNSA. The CDR3 DNA is TGTGCCAGCAGCTGGGGAAGCGGGACAGCAAATCAGCCCCAGCATTTT. This encodes CASSWGSGTANQPQHF.

V gene TRBV7-8 combines with J gene TRBJ2-4; the D gene is possibly TRBD2 (5 bases). Trimming shortened V by 1 base and J by 15 bases, and 16 bases separated the two germline ends. CDR3 length equals 13 residues. The germline CDR1 and CDR2 sequences are SGHVS and FQNEAQ. CDR3 loop: CASSLGLIGYRYF. In DNA form, the CDR3 reads TGTGCCAGCAGCTTAGGACTAATCGGTTACCGGTACTTC. Filled out from reference TRBV7-8 and TRBJ2-4, the complete variable domain reads GAGVSQSPRYKVAKRGQDVALRCDPISGHVSLFWYQQALGQGPEFLTYFQNEAQLDKSGLPSDRFFAERPEGSVSTLKIQRTQQEDSAVYLCASSLGLIGYRYFGAGTRLSVL.

The chain joins TRBV28 to TRBJ2-7; the match to TRBD2 covers 10 bases. Per the germline V gene, CDR1 is MDHEN and CDR2 is SYDVKM. Unmatched junction bases numbered 15, after V lost 7 bases and J lost 3 bases. The CDR3 runs to 17 residues. In DNA form, the CDR3 reads TGTGCCAGCAAACAACGGCTAGCGGGAGTTTTCTTCTACGAGCAGTACTTC. Translation: CASKQRLAGVFFYEQYF.

The rearrangement joins TRBV29-1 to TRBJ2-1; D is uncertain. Germline V gives CDR1 SQVTM, CDR2 ANQGSEA. The CDR3 spans 15 residues. V was clipped by 6 bases and J by 3 bases, with 18 bases between them. The CDR3 nucleotides read TGCAGCGTCCTGGGTTGGCGGAATTTCTACAATGAGCAGTTCTTC. Translated, it gives CSVLGWRNFYNEQFF.

The chain has TRBV18 and TRBJ2-1, with 14 bases fitting TRBD2. CDR1 KGHSH and CDR2 LQKENI come from the germline V gene. The CDR3 length is 15 residues. The ends lost 3 bases at V and 8 bases at J; junction bases unmatched: 3. CDR3 nucleotide sequence: TGTGCCAGCTCACCGACTAGCGGGAGGGCCGATGAGCAGTTCTTC. Amino acid sequence: CASSPTSGRADEQFF. The variable domain in full, completed from reference TRBV18 and TRBJ2-1, reads NAGVMQNPRHLVRRRGQEARLRCSPMKGHSHVYWYRQLPEEGLKFMVYLQKENIIDESGMPKERFSAEFPKEGPSILRIQQVVRGDSAAYFCASSPTSGRADEQFFGPGTRLTVL.